The 26 T cell receptor beta chains in this list originate from one sample, sequenced in a study of cytomegalovirus exposure and HLA in healthy donors. Sequencing was performed with immunoSEQ multiplex PCR; in TCRdb, only in-frame clones are kept and a portion is missing. The sample shows around 260,000 clones, around 91% of them seen only once. Material: PBMCs. The receptors stem from a woman aged 25 to 45 in good health and CMV-seronegative.

The V call is TRBV13, the J call TRBJ1-2, with D tentatively TRBD1 (5 bases). Germline V gene data show CDR1 as PRHDT and CDR2 as FYEKMQ (reference sequence). Trimming took 2 bases from V and 4 from J, leaving 17 bases between them. There are 16 residues in the CDR3. CDR3 in amino acids: CASSLSYLGGGYGYTF. The CDR3 DNA follows: TGTGCCAGCAGCTTAAGTTATCTCGGGGGTGGCTATGGCTACACCTTC.

V usage is TRBV28 and J usage is TRBJ2-5, with D possibly TRBD2 on 5 matching bases. V lost 2 bases and J lost 4, with 8 bases in between. CDR1 is MDHEN and CDR2 is SYDVKM in the germline V gene. This CDR3 is built from 13 residues. The CDR3 DNA follows: TGTGCCAGCAGTTTAAGAGGGTCAGAGACCCAGTACTTC. Encoded protein: CASSLRGSETQYF.

This chain uses TRBV11-1 with TRBJ2-7; 13 nucleotides agree with TRBD2. There are 17 residues in the CDR3. CDR1 and CDR2 (germline): SGHAT, FQDESV (reference sequence). V shed 2 bases, J shed 1 base, and the junction held 5 bases outside the gene matches. The chain's CDR3 is CASSLSSLAGGSYEQYF. The CDR3 bases are TGTGCCAGCAGCTTATCCTCACTAGCGGGAGGGTCCTACGAGCAGTACTTC. Supplemented by reference TRBV11-1 and TRBJ2-7, the full variable domain reads EAEVAQSPRYKITEKSQAVAFWCDPISGHATLYWYRQILGQGPELLVQFQDESVVDDSQLPKDRFSAERLKGVDSTLKIQPAELGDSAMYLCASSLSSLAGGSYEQYFGPGTRLTVT.

The chain joins TRBV5-6 to TRBJ2-3; D not certain. The germline gives CDR1 SGHDT, CDR2 YYEEEE. The CDR3 covers 15 residues. V dropped 2 bases and J dropped 8 bases, with 18 bases sitting between them. For the CDR3, the DNA is TGTGCCAGCAGCTTCCAACGTCGGGTTCAAGGTACGCAGTATTTT. Amino acid sequence: CASSFQRRVQGTQYF. The whole variable domain, filled in from reference TRBV5-6 and TRBJ2-3, reads DAGVTQSPTHLIKTRGQQVTLRCSPKSGHDTVSWYQQALGQGPQFIFQYYEEEERQRGNFPDRFSGHQFPNYSSELNVNALLLGDSALYLCASSFQRRVQGTQYFGPGTRLTVL.

J is TRBJ2-7 and V is TRBV27; D assignment may be TRBD1 or TRBD2 (5 bases each). CDR3 length equals 14 residues. Per the germline V gene, CDR1 is MNHEY and CDR2 is SMNVEV (reference sequence). V was pared by 4 bases and J by 3 bases, with 13 bases between. The CDR3 region has the DNA TGTGCCAGCAGTTCCGCCGGGACCCACTACGAGCAGTACTTC. Amino acid sequence: CASSSAGTHYEQYF.

The genes are TRBV18 and TRBJ2-5; D is ambiguous. This CDR3 has 12 amino acids. Trimming removed 1 base from V and 5 bases from J, with 5 bases in between. Germline CDR1 and CDR2: KGHSH and LQKENI. CDR3 DNA: TGTGCCAGCTCACCACGGACCGAGACCCAGTACTTC. It codes for CASSPRTETQYF.

The rearrangement uses TRBV2 and TRBJ2-7; no definite D call. CDR1 and CDR2 (germline): SNHLY, FYNNEI. The CDR3 contains 13 residues. Between the trimmed V and J ends, which lost 2 bases and 3 bases, there was a span of 8 bases. The CDR3 DNA reads as TGTGCCAGCAGTGAAAGACTGGGCTACGAGCAGTACTTC. It codes for CASSERLGYEQYF.

The chain carries TRBV19 and TRBJ2-1; D is uncertain. CDR3 length: 11 residues. From germline, CDR1 is LNHDA and CDR2 SQIVND (reference sequence). The V and J ends lost 9 bases and 6 bases respectively, with 9 bases between them. The CDR3 spells CASSWGNEQFF. Written as DNA, the CDR3 is TGTGCCAGCTCCTGGGGCAATGAGCAGTTCTTC.

This chain uses TRBV27 with TRBJ2-1; D is ambiguous. The V gene lost 4 bases and the J gene lost 0 bases, with 7 bases spanning the gap. Germline CDR1 reads MNHEY; CDR2 reads SMNVEV (reference sequence). This CDR3 region has 14 residues. In DNA, the CDR3 is TGTGCCAGCAGTTATCTCTTCTCCTACAATGAGCAGTTCTTC. Amino acids: CASSYLFSYNEQFF.

The V and J genes are TRBV5-1 and TRBJ2-5; TRBD1 agrees at 7 bases. The junction had 5 bases not matched to a gene; V was cut back by 0 bases and J by 3 bases. The CDR3 is 15 amino acids. CDR1 SGHRS and CDR2 YFSETQ come from the germline V gene. CDR3 loop: CASSLVGQTKETQYF. The CDR3 nucleotides are TGCGCCAGCAGCTTGGTGGGACAGACGAAAGAGACCCAGTACTTC.

This chain connects TRBV5-4 to TRBJ2-3; 13 positions match TRBD2. The V segment lost 3 bases and the J segment 5 bases; nucleotides outside the gene matches: 6. Germline V gene lookup returns CDR1 SGHNT and CDR2 YYREEE (reference sequence). This CDR3 has 16 residues. In DNA form, the CDR3 reads TGTGCCAGCAGCTCTGGACTAGCGGGAGAAGGAGATACGCAGTATTTT. Residues: CASSSGLAGEGDTQYF.

This chain connects TRBV7-8 to TRBJ2-2, with 8 bases matching TRBD1. V dropped 7 bases and J dropped 4; count of bases not matched to a gene: 8. Per germline, CDR1 SGHVS and CDR2 FQNEAQ. The CDR3 runs 15 residues. CDR3 coding DNA: TGTGCCAGCACCCCGCGGACAGGGCCCACCGGGGAGCTGTTTTTT. It is translated as CASTPRTGPTGELFF.

This rearrangement joins TRBV28 to TRBJ1-4; a possible D gene is TRBD1 (6 bases). The V end was cut by 5 bases, the J end by 5 bases, with 12 bases between. The CDR3 is 14 residues long. Germline CDR1 is MDHEN and CDR2 is SYDVKM. CDR3 region: CASSLTGLNEKLFF. The DNA of the CDR3 is TGTGCCAGCAGTCTCACAGGGCTCAATGAAAAACTGTTTTTT.

The chain couples TRBV9 to TRBJ2-1, with TRBD1 matching 8 bases. Trimming took 0 bases from V and 6 from J; bases not matched to a gene: 14. The CDR3 is 18 residues long. Germline-derived CDR1 and CDR2 are SGDLS and YYNGEE. The DNA of the CDR3 is TGTGCCAGCAGCGTAGTACCTCAAACCAGGGGGCAAGGCAATGAGCAGTTCTTC. It codes for CASSVVPQTRGQGNEQFF.

The chain employs TRBV6-5 and TRBJ2-1, with 7 bases aligning to TRBD2. The CDR3 contains 14 residues. Looked up from germline, CDR1 is MNHEY and CDR2 is SVGAGI. V dropped 2 bases and J dropped 7; count of bases not matched to a gene: 5. Here the CDR3 DNA reads TGTGCCAGCAGTTACGGCGGGAGTAGTAATGAGCAGTTCTTC. Its protein is CASSYGGSSNEQFF.

The V gene is TRBV28, the J gene TRBJ2-2; a weak D match, TRBD1 (6 bases). The CDR3 covers 17 residues. Trimming shortened V by 6 bases and J by 1 base, and 18 bases separated the two germline ends. Germline CDR1 reads MDHEN; CDR2 reads SYDVKM. CDR3 amino acids: CASSLDLARGNTGELFF. CDR3 sequence (DNA): TGTGCCAGCAGCTTAGACTTGGCCAGGGGGAACACCGGGGAGCTGTTTTTT. Drawing the rest from reference TRBV28 and TRBJ2-2, the complete variable domain is DVKVTQSSRYLVKRTGEKVFLECVQDMDHENMFWYRQDPGLGLRLIYFSYDVKMKEKGDIPEGYSVSREKKERFSLILESASTNQTSMYLCASSLDLARGNTGELFFGEGSRLTVL.

In this sample, this clone turned up a few times. The chain combines TRBV4-3 with TRBJ1-2; D is uncertain. This CDR3 is built from 11 residues. Germline CDR1 and CDR2: LGHNA and YSLEER. Trimming stripped 1 base from V and 4 bases from J, with 1 base between. Here the CDR3 reads CASSQGYGYTF. CDR3 bases: TGCGCCAGCAGCCAAGGCTATGGCTACACCTTC.

The rearrangement links TRBV2 to TRBJ2-2; 11 bases are shared with TRBD2. The CDR3 runs to 19 residues. V shed 6 bases and J 3 bases; nucleotides not matched to a gene: 15. Germline CDR1 reads SNHLY; CDR2 reads FYNNEI. The CDR3 DNA reads TGTGCCAGCAGGGATACCCCCGGGACTAGCGGAACTTACACCGGGGAGCTGTTTTTT. Protein: CASRDTPGTSGTYTGELFF.

The chain recombines TRBV25-1 with TRBJ2-7, with TRBD2 identical over 9 bases. Germline CDR1 and CDR2: MGHDK and SYGVNS. V shed 1 base, J shed 2 bases, and the junction held 0 bases outside the gene matches. The CDR3 is made up of 14 amino acids. CDR3 sequence reads: CASSESSGTYEQYF. CDR3 sequence (DNA): TGTGCCAGCAGTGAATCTAGCGGGACCTACGAGCAGTACTTC.

The V call is TRBV7-8, the J call TRBJ1-5; D gene uncertain. There are 12 residues in the CDR3. V dropped 1 base and J dropped 7 bases, with 5 bases sitting between them. Germline assignment: CDR1 SGHVS and CDR2 FQNEAQ. As DNA, the CDR3 is TGTGCCAGCAGCTTAGTCAGGCAGCCCCAGCATTTT. It specifies CASSLVRQPQHF.

The CDR3 loop reads CASSVAPRLAGGPNEQFF. CDR3 nucleotides: TGTGCCAGCAGCGTAGCACCCAGACTAGCGGGAGGGCCAAATGAGCAGTTCTTC. V usage is TRBV9 and J usage is TRBJ2-1; TRBD2 aligns across 14 bases. V dropped 0 bases and J dropped 7; count of bases not matched to a gene: 9. There are 18 residues in the CDR3. The V gene's germline CDR1 is SGDLS and CDR2 YYNGEE.

This chain links TRBV7-3 with TRBJ2-6; no clear D gene. V dropped 2 bases and J dropped 0 bases, with 8 bases sitting between them. The CDR3 has 16 amino acids. Germline lookup yields CDR1 SGHTA and CDR2 FQGTGA. Written as DNA, the CDR3 is TGTGCCAGCAGCTTAGTGAGCGACTCTGGGGCCAACGTCCTGACTTTC. It translates to CASSLVSDSGANVLTF. The complete variable domain, with remaining parts taken from reference TRBV7-3 and TRBJ2-6, reads GAGVSQTPSNKVTEKGKYVELRCDPISGHTALYWYRQSLGQGPEFLIYFQGTGAADDSGLPNDRFFAVRPEGSVSTLKIQRTERGDSAVYLCASSLVSDSGANVLTFGAGSRLTVL.

This chain's CDR3 is CASSPWTGTRNQPQHF. As DNA, the CDR3 is TGTGCCAGTAGTCCTTGGACAGGGACAAGGAATCAGCCCCAGCATTTT. This chain connects TRBV19 to TRBJ1-5, with 8 bases that match TRBD1. This CDR3 comprises 16 residues. After removal of 5 bases from V and 4 bases from J, the junction contained 10 bases not matched to a gene. Germline CDR1 LNHDA, CDR2 SQIVND (reference sequence).

This chain uses TRBV2 with TRBJ2-5; 8 nucleotides line up with TRBD1. J was trimmed by 7 bases and V by 2 bases; bases with no gene match: 12. The CDR3 extends over 16 amino acids. Germline CDR1 is SNHLY and CDR2 is FYNNEI. For the CDR3, the DNA is TGTGCCAGCAGTGAAAGAAGGACAGGGTACGGCGTGACCCAGTACTTC. Protein product: CASSERRTGYGVTQYF.

This rearrangement joins TRBV28 to TRBJ1-2; no definite D call. This CDR3 is built from 12 residues. Germline V gene sequence: CDR1 MDHEN, CDR2 SYDVKM. Trimming cost V 3 bases and J 7 bases, with 9 bases left between them. The CDR3 bases are TGTGCCAGCAGTTTGGGGTTTTTTGGCTACACCTTC. It is translated as CASSLGFFGYTF.

The gene calls are TRBV28 and TRBJ2-7, with 8 positions matching TRBD1. The V gene's germline CDR1 is MDHEN and CDR2 SYDVKM. Trimming cost V 5 bases and J 4 bases; bases outside gene matches: 7. CDR3 size: 14 residues. The CDR3 sequence: CASSDTGGLYEQYF. CDR3 nucleotide sequence: TGTGCCAGCAGTGACACAGGGGGTTTGTACGAGCAGTACTTC.